Reported below is one T cell receptor (beta chain). Repertoires were generated with immunoSEQ multiplex PCR, while TCRdb's copy carries only in-frame clones and drops some. The repertoire holds some 220,000 clones, with roughly 85% as singletons. This entry is derived from a study of blood T cell repertoires in COVID-19. Study-level information: Acute and convalescent COVID-19 samples came from the United States, Italy and Spain.

The CDR3 sequence is 15 residues long. Trimming removed 6 bases at V and 0 bases at J, with 14 bases between. The germline V gene has CDR1 ENHRY and CDR2 SYGVKD. The J gene is TRBJ1-1, the V gene TRBV10-3; D call uncertain. This clonotype was sampled from a woman in her seventies with COVID-19, enrolled during active disease. The sample consisted of peripheral blood. CDR3 loop: CAISAVGLLNTEAFF. CDR3 in DNA: TGTGCCATCAGCGCAGTCGGGTTATTGAACACTGAAGCTTTCTTT.